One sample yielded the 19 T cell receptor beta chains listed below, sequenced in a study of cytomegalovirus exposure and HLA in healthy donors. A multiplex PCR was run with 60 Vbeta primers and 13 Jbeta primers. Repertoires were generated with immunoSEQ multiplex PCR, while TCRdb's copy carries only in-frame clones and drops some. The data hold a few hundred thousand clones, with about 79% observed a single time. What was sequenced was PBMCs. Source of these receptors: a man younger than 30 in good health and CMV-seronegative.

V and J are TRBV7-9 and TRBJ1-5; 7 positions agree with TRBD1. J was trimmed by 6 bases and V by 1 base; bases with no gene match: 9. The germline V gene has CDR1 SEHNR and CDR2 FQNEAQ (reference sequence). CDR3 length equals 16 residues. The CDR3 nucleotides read TGTGCCAGCAGCTTAGGGGTGGGGACAGCGGCTCAGCCCCAGCATTTT. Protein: CASSLGVGTAAQPQHF.

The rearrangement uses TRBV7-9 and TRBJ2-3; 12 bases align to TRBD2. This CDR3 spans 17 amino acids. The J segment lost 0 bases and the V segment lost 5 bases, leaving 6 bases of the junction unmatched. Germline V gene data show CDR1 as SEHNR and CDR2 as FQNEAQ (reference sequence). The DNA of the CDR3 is TGTGCCAGCAGCCTCGGACTAGCGGGGACTAGCACAGATACGCAGTATTTT. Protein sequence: CASSLGLAGTSTDTQYF.

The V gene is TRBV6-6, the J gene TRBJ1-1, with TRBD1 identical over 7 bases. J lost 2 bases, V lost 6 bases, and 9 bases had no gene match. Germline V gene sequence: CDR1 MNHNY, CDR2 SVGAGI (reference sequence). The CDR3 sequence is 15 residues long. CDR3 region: CASSGRTGENTEAFF. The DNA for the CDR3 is TGTGCCAGCAGCGGACGGACAGGAGAAAACACTGAAGCTTTCTTT.

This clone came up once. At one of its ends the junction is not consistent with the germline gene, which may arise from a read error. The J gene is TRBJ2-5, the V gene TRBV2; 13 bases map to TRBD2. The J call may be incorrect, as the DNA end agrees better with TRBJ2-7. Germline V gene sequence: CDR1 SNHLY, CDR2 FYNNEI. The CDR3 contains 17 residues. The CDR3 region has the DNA TGTGCCAGCACTGAACTAGCGGGAGGGCCACTTGAGAACGAGCAGTACTTC. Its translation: CASTELAGGPLENEQYF.

Here the CDR3 reads CASSYSGGEKLFF. CDR3 nucleotide sequence: TGTGCCAGCAGTTACTCAGGGGGAGAAAAACTGTTTTTT. The genes are TRBV6-5 and TRBJ1-4; a possible D gene is TRBD1 (6 bases). The CDR3 length is 13 residues. Trimming shortened V by 0 bases and J by 8 bases, and 7 bases separated the two germline ends. The germline CDR1 and CDR2 sequences are MNHEY and SVGAGI.

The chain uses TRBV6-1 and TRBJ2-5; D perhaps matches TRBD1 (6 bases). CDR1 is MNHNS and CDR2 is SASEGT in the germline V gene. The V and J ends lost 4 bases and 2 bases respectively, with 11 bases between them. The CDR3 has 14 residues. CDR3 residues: CASSGGGPQETQYF. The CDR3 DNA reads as TGTGCCAGCAGTGGAGGGGGTCCACAAGAGACCCAGTACTTC.

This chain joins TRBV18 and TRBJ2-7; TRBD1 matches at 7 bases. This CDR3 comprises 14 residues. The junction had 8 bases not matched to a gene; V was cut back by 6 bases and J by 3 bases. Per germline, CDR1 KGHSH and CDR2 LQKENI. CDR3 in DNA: TGTGCCAGCTCTTATATCCGGGACAGCTACGAGCAGTACTTC. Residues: CASSYIRDSYEQYF.

DNA of the CDR3: TGTGCCAGCAGCGGCCCGGACAGGGGGCAAGAGACCCAGTACTTC. Residues: CASSGPDRGQETQYF. This rearrangement joins TRBV5-5 to TRBJ2-5, with 10 bases matching TRBD1. Trimming at V came to 4 bases and at J to 2 bases, leaving 5 bases not matched to a gene. CDR1 is SGHKS and CDR2 is YYEKEE in the germline V gene (reference sequence). This CDR3 region has 15 residues.

DNA for the CDR3: TGTGCCAGCAGGGTCGGACTAGCATCCGTCTACGAGCAGTACTTC. It encodes CASRVGLASVYEQYF. The chain joins TRBV2 to TRBJ2-7, with 8 bases lining up with TRBD2. CDR3 length equals 15 residues. The V segment lost 6 bases and the J segment 3 bases; nucleotides outside the gene matches: 10. Germline CDR1 is SNHLY and CDR2 is FYNNEI.

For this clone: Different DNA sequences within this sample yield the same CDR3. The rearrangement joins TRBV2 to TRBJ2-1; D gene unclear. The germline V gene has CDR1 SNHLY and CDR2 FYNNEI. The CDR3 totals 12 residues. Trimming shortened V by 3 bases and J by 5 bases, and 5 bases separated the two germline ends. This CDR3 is CASSDPDNEQFF. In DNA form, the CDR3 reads TGTGCCAGCAGTGACCCCGACAATGAGCAGTTCTTC. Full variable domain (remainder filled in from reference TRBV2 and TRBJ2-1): EPEVTQTPSHQVTQMGQEVILRCVPISNHLYFYWYRQILGQKVEFLVSFYNNEISEKSEIFDDQFSVERPDGSNFTLKIRSTKLEDSAMYFCASSDPDNEQFFGPGTRLTVL.

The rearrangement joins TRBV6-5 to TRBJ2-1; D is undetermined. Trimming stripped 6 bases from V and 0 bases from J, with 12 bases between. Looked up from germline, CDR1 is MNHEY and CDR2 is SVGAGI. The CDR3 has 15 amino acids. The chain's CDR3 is CASSHEPGSYNEQFF. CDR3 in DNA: TGTGCCAGCAGCCACGAGCCCGGCTCCTACAATGAGCAGTTCTTC.

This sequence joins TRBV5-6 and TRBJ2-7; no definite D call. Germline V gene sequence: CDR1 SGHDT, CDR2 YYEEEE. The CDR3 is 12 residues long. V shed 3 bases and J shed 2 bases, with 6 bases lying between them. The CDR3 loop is CASSWLTYEQYF. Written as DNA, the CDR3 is TGTGCCAGCAGCTGGCTTACCTACGAGCAGTACTTC.

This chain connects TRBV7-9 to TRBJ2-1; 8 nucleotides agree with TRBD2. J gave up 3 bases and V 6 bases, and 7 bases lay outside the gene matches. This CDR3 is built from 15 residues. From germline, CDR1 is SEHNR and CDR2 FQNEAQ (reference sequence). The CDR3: CASSSGTSYYNEQFF. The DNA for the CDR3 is TGTGCCAGCAGTTCCGGGACTAGTTACTACAATGAGCAGTTCTTC.

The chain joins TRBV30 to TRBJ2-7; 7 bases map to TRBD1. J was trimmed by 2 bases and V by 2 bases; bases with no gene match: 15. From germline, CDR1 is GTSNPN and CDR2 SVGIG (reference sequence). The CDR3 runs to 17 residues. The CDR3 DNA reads TGTGCCTGGAGTCCCCCATCAGGGGGTGTTCGTCCCTACGAGCAGTACTTC. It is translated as CAWSPPSGGVRPYEQYF.

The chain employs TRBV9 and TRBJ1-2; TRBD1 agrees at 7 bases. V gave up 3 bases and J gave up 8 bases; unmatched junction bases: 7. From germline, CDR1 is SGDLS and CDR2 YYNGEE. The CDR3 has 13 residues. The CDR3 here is CASSAQGTGGYTF. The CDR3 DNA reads TGTGCCAGCAGCGCACAGGGGACGGGGGGCTACACCTTC.

CDR3 DNA: TGTGCCACCAGCAGTTCGTATAGCAATCAGCCCCAGCATTTT. Its protein is CATSSSYSNQPQHF. The chain is built from TRBV15 and TRBJ1-5; D is ambiguous. This CDR3 is built from 14 residues. V was shortened by 3 bases and J by 0 bases, with 6 bases between the two germline ends. CDR1 is LNHNV, CDR2 YYDKDF, per germline (reference sequence).

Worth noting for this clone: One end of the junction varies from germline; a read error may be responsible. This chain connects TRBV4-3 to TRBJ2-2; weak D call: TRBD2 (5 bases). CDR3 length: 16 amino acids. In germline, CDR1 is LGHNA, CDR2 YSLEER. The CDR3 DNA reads TGCGCCAGCAGCCATTACAGTGACCTGAACACCGGGGAGCTGCTTTTT. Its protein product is CASSHYSDLNTGELLF.

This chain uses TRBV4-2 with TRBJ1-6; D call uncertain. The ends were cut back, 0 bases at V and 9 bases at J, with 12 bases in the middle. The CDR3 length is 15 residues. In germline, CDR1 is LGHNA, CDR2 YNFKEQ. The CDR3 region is CASSQDPRLSSPLHF. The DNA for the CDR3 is TGTGCCAGCAGCCAAGATCCTAGGTTAAGTTCACCCCTCCACTTT.

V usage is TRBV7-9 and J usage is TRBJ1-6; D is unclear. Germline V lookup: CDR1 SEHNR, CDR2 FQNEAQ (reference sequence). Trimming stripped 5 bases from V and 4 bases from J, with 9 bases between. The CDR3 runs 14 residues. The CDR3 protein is CASSADGYNSPLHF. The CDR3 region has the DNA TGTGCCAGCAGCGCCGACGGGTATAATTCACCCCTCCACTTT.